This TCR beta chain was captured in a study of blood T cell repertoires in COVID-19. Study-level background: Italy, Spain and the United States were the sources of the convalescent and acute COVID-19 samples. In each case, the material was cDNA or gDNA derived from T cells, B-cell-depleted T cells, or PBMCs.

Authors' methods: Amplified reference gene primers provided the basis for estimating nucleated cell counts. Sequencing was performed with immunoSEQ multiplex PCR; in TCRdb, only in-frame clones are kept and a portion is missing. V and J calls and clone size follow that table, whereas D and trimming were derived from the DNA. The repertoire consists of about 200,000 clones, with 70% to 90% occurring once and the leading ten covering about 5%. Looked up from germline, CDR1 is SNHLY and CDR2 is FYNNEI. The CDR3 sequence is 12 residues long. V gave up 6 bases and J gave up 13 bases, with 18 bases separating them.

The specimen sequenced was peripheral blood. The clonotype was recovered from a woman aged 40 to 50 with acute or convalescent COVID-19. The gene calls are TRBV2 and TRBJ1-2, with D possibly being TRBD1 (6 bases). For the CDR3, the DNA is TGTGCCAGCAGAACAGGGTGGCTGGGGACCACCTTC. Its translation: CASRTGWLGTTF.